This record concerns one T cell receptor beta chain sequence. The CDR3 runs 15 residues. J gave up 4 bases and V 5 bases, and 10 bases lay outside the gene matches. In germline, CDR1 is SGHTA, CDR2 FQGTGA. Profiled with immunoSEQ multiplex PCR; TCRdb holds only in-frame clones, not every one. The sample consists of around 290,000 clones, approximately 90% of them appearing once. This record comes from a study of blood T cell repertoires in COVID-19. Study summary: Recovered Cohort 3 donors showed two negative PCRs, clearance, or symptom resolution.

The chain employs TRBV7-3 and TRBJ2-7, with TRBD2 identical over 8 bases. This TCR was recovered from an older woman in a cohort exposed to, infected with or recovered from COVID-19 (not recorded which). The sequencing input was PBMCs or T cells enriched from blood (not recorded which). CDR3 loop: CASSRGAGGGYEQYF. For the CDR3, the DNA is TGTGCCAGCAGCCGAGGGGCGGGAGGTGGGTACGAGCAGTACTTC.